The sequence of this T cell receptor beta chain was determined in a study of shared clonotypes between healthy human individuals (dated by TCRdb to the early 2020s). Regarding the research as a whole: A couple of women and a few men aged 18 to 49 years were included in the cohort. To increase sequencing depth and limit assay-specific biases, TCR repertoire library preparation and sequencing were carried out by different laboratories using diverse techniques. Per donor, leukapheresis produced somewhere between about 0.94 and 8.9 billion PBMCs. For each donor, three plates each were used for CD4 naive and CD4 memory, two plates were used for CD8 naive, and one plate was used for CD8 memory. To estimate repertoire size and how much clonotype sharing occurs between individuals, the study deeply sequenced the blood TCR repertoires of several healthy adults. The paper's findings and limits, for the study overall: Only blood was sampled, and tissue TCR repertoires likely differ from those in blood. Compared with non-shared clonotypes, clonotypes shared by all four sorted-subset donors had higher generation probabilities. Rarefaction of sorted-subset datasets indicated incomplete sequencing despite the large sequencing depth. Sharing across several donors was observed for about 5% of naive CD4, over 3% of naive CD8, about 2.3% of memory CD4, and less than 0.45% of memory CD8 clonotypes. The genetic and exposure-history diversity represented was limited by the small number of donors. Pairwise subsampling led to the expectation that sequencing depth would affect the degree of clonotype sharing among donors. Estimated clonotype richness was generally larger for naive than for memory subsets.

Using the deep immunoSEQ assay, multiplex PCR amplified TCR CDR3 regions from genomic DNA. Extracted genomic DNA from each cell subset was distributed evenly across all wells of several immunoSEQ 96-well plates, and each plate was treated as a replicate. For sorted subsets, 200 to 250 ng of genomic DNA, equivalent to around 30,000 T cell genomes, went into each replicate PCR. The purified libraries were quantified using a Qubit 3.0 fluorometer, sized with a Bioanalyzer 2100, and then quantified again using the KAPA Library Quantification kit. Each immunoSEQ 96-well plate was sequenced on its own single-read 150-cycle Illumina NextSeq 550 flow cell. The authors' pipeline ran thus. The immunoSEQ output contained only junctional sequences without quality scores, so filtering could not match that applied to full-length reads. Sequences were annotated with PyIR, a Python wrapper for IgBLAST v1.9, and V/J genes and CDR3 were assigned using IMGT germline references. Reads were filtered out if the reads had weak V/J assignments (E-value above 1e-6), no CDR3, stop codons, out-of-frame junctions, or ambiguous translated residues. V3J clonotypes were defined as sequences sharing the same inferred V gene, J gene, and CDR3 amino acid sequence. To compute the percentage overlap between repertoires, the number of shared unique clonotypes was divided by the size of the smaller repertoire. Repertoire richness was assessed with RTK rarefaction, the Chao1 estimator, and Recon v2.1 estimates of unobserved clonotypes. OLGA was used to compute generation probabilities for all TCRbeta clonotypes that the gDNA method yielded from a few donors. TCRdb took this table from immuneACCESS and kept in-frame rearrangements with V and J called. Such tables lack part of the clones; where checked against another copy, unresolved V genes explain under half of the gap, and the rest is unexplained. Clonal size and the V and J genes are those of that table, whereas D and trimming came from the DNA. Within this sample are millions of clones, with 85% to 95% of them counted one time only. The leading ten clones occupy around 1.1% of the sample.

CD8 naive samples consisted of CD45RO-negative cells that were positively selected for CCR7, yielding a CD45RA+CCR7+ population without TemRA cells. The donors were healthy, HIV-negative adults with no recently reported acute infections or vaccinations. Only Caucasian adults living in Nashville, Tennessee, USA were represented among the donors. Blood was obtained by leukapheresis, after which PBMCs were separated by Ficoll-Histopaque density gradient centrifugation and cryopreserved in liquid nitrogen vapor phase. Analytical flow cytometry was used to check the purity and quantity of each magnetically sorted T cell population. Genomic DNA was isolated from each sorted fraction and quantified by UV absorbance on a Nanodrop 2000c. Relative to germline, V is missing 0 bases and J is missing 5 bases, with 4 bases of the junction outside any gene match. CDR1 and CDR2, looked up from the germline V gene (reference sequence), are GTSNPN and SVGIG. The CDR3 has 14 amino acids, counting the end cysteine and phenylalanine. Only the CDR3 portion is preserved as DNA: 42 bases, with reading frame beginning at the first base.

Points on this clone: The antigen this receptor binds is unknown. No base quality information exists; no much larger clone differs at one position.

This TCR came from a man aged 18 to 35 in good health. This receptor chain uses TRBV30 and TRBJ1-2, with TRBD1 identical over 9 junction bases. Sequencing was done on a sample of naive CD8+ T cells sorted from blood. In the paper's terms, the cell subset or site label means: CD45RA+CCR7+. The encoded CDR3 is CAWSVQGAWYGYTF. The nucleotides read TGTGCCTGGAGTGTACAGGGGGCATGGTATGGCTACACCTTC.